The source of this TCR beta chain is a study of tumor-infiltrating lymphocytes in primary liver carcinoma. Regarding the study as a whole: Pairs of tumor regions overlapped more than tumor-adjacent and tumor-blood pairs did. It was in tumors, not blood, that the top-250-clone fraction was significantly higher (p = 0.039).

Both RNA and DNA were isolated together from about 19-30 mg of bulk tissue that had not been sorted. In every tumor sample, viable tumor cells made up over 80%. cDNA specific to TCR beta was made from 500 ng of total RNA, with a constant-region primer employed for priming. Sequencing libraries for TCR beta derived from three nested multiplex PCR rounds that used slightly modified ARM-PCR. The first two PCR rounds used TRBV1-TRBV30 primers with a Cbeta primer, nine to ten cycles each. TCRdb re-analysed the multiplex PCR reads in MiXCR, keeping a single row per CDR3 protein. In the table there are fewer than 75,000 distinct CDR3 sequences, around 64% of which are singletons. Germline V gene lookup returns CDR1 SGHRS and CDR2 YFSETQ. The CDR3 is 13 residues long. About this clonotype itself: Its specificity is not known. At one end the junction does not follow the germline gene, possibly because of a read error.

The V gene is TRBV5-1, the J gene TRBJ1-1; the D is unclear. The sequencing sample was made of liver tumor tissue from sampling region 4. Subset denoted: tumor region T4, right-lateral pole. The TCR was taken from a middle-aged man with primary liver carcinoma and hepatitis B virus infection. The CDR3 DNA reads as TGTGCCAGCAGCTTCTGTCCGAACACTGAAGCTTTCTTT. It codes for CASSFCPNTEAFF. Supplemented by reference TRBV5-1 and TRBJ1-1, the full variable domain reads KAGVTQTPRYLIKTRGQQVTLSCSPISGHRSVSWYQQTPGQGLQFLFEYFSETQRNKGNFPGRFSGRQFSNSRSEMNVSTLELGDSALYLCASSFCPNTEAFFGQGTRLTVV.